The subject of this entry is one TCR beta chain. Its antigen is currently unknown. Primed by a sample-barcoded 5' primer and a J-beta primer mix, a second PCR proceeded for roughly 7 to 11 cycles. Tagging of each cDNA molecule was performed by a template-switch adaptor with 12 random nucleotides. Each CDR3 protein gets one entry after TCRdb re-called the 5' RACE reads with MiXCR. The repertoire holds some 790,000 distinct CDR3 sequences, with about 28% as singletons. This CDR3 comprises 15 residues. Between the trimmed V and J ends, which lost 0 bases and 6 bases, there was a span of 12 bases. CDR1 is SGHKS, CDR2 YYEKEE, per germline (reference sequence). These data belong to a study of blood T cells in healthy people across ages. Every participating donor contributed approximately 10 milliliters of peripheral blood through a draw. Whole-study findings and limits: The recorded TCR beta diversity per million T cells decreased in a roughly linear manner with age.

This sequence was found in an elderly woman in good health. Material: blood. The chain is built from TRBV5-5 and TRBJ2-2; D gene unclear. The CDR3, as DNA: TGTGCCAGCAGCTTGGGGCGGTCCACCCCCGGGGAGCTGTTTTTT. It yields the protein CASSLGRSTPGELFF.